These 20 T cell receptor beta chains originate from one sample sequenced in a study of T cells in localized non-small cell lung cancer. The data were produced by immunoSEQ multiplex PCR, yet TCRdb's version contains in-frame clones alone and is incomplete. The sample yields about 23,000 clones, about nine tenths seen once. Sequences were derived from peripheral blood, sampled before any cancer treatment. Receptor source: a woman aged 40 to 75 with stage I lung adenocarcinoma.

The CDR3 coding sequence is TGTGCCAGCAGCTTAGCCCCCATAGGGTACACAGATACGCAGTATTTT. Its translation is CASSLAPIGYTDTQYF. The gene calls are TRBV7-9 and TRBJ2-3; no reliable D call. The length of the CDR3 is 16 residues. The germline V gene encodes CDR1 SEHNR and CDR2 FQNEAQ (reference sequence). V was clipped by 0 bases and J by 2 bases, with 12 bases between them. Full variable domain (outside the CDR3, taken from reference TRBV7-9 and TRBJ2-3): DTGVSQNPRHKITKRGQNVTFRCDPISEHNRLYWYRQTLGQGPEFLTYFQNEAQLEKSRLLSDRFSAERPKGSFSTLEIQRTEQGDSAMYLCASSLAPIGYTDTQYFGPGTRLTVL.

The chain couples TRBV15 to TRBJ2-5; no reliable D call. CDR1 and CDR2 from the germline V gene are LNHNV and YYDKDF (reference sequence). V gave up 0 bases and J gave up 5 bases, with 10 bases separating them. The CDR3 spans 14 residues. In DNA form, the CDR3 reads TGTGCCACCAGCAGAGATTTAGCTTTGGAGACCCAGTACTTC. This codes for CATSRDLALETQYF.

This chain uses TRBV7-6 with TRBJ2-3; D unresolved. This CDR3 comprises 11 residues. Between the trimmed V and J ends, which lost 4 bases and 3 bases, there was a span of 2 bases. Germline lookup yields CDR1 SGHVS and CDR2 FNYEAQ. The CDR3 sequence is CASSSTDTQYF. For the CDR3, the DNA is TGTGCCAGCAGCTCGACAGATACGCAGTATTTT. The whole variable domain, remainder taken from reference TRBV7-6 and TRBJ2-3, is GAGVSQSPRYKVTKRGQDVALRCDPISGHVSLYWYRQALGQGPEFLTYFNYEAQQDKSGLPNDRFSAERPEGSISTLTIQRTEQRDSAMYRCASSSTDTQYFGPGTRLTVL.

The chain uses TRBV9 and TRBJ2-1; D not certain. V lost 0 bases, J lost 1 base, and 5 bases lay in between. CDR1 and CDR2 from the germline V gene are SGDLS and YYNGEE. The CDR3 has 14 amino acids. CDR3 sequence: CASSVAWSYNEQFF. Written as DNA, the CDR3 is TGTGCCAGCAGCGTAGCGTGGTCCTACAATGAGCAGTTCTTC.

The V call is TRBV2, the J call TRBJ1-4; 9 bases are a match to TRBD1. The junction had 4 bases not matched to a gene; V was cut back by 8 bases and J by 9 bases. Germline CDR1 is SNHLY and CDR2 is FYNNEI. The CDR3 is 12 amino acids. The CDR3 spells CASGDRAQKLFF. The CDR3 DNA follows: TGTGCCAGCGGGGACAGGGCCCAAAAACTGTTTTTT.

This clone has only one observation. CDR3: CASSFTEAPRQPQHF. The CDR3 DNA follows: TGTGCCAGCAGTTTCACCGAGGCTCCGCGACAGCCCCAGCATTTT. This chain joins TRBV28 and TRBJ1-5; D is undetermined. CDR1 and CDR2 from the germline V gene are MDHEN and SYDVKM. The V end lost 3 bases, the J end lost 7 bases, and 16 bases lay between the germline ends. This CDR3 is built from 15 residues. Variable domain in full (rest from reference TRBV28 and TRBJ1-5): DVKVTQSSRYLVKRTGEKVFLECVQDMDHENMFWYRQDPGLGLRLIYFSYDVKMKEKGDIPEGYSVSREKKERFSLILESASTNQTSMYLCASSFTEAPRQPQHFGDGTRLSIL.

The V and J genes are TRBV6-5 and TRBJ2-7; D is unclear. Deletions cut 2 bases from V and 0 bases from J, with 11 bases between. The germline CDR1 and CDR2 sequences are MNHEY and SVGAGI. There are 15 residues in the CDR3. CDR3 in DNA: TGTGCCAGCAGTTACCTTACGTCAAGCTCCTACGAGCAGTACTTC. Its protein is CASSYLTSSSYEQYF.

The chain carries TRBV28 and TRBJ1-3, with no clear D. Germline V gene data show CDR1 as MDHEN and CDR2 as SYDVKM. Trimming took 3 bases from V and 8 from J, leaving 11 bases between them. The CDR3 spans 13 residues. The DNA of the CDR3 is TGTGCCAGCAGTTTTAAATTTTGGGACACCATATATTTT. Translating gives CASSFKFWDTIYF.

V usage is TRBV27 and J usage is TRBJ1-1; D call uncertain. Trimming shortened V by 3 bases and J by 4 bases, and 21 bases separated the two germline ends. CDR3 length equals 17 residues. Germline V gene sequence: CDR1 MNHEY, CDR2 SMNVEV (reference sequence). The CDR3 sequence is CASSFTDVGFRVTEAFF. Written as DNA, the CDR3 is TGTGCCAGCAGTTTCACCGATGTGGGGTTTCGGGTCACTGAAGCTTTCTTT.

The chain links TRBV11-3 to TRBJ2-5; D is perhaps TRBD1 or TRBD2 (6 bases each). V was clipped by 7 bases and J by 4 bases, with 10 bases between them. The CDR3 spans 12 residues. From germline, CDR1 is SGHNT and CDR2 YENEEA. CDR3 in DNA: TGTGCCAGCAAACAGGGAGGAGAGACCCAGTACTTC. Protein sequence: CASKQGGETQYF.

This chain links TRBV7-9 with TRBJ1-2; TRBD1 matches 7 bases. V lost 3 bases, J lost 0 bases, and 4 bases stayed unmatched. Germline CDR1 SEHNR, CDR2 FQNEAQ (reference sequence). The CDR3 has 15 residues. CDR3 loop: CASSLGQGANYGYTF. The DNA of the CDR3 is TGTGCCAGCAGCTTGGGGCAGGGGGCTAACTATGGCTACACCTTC.

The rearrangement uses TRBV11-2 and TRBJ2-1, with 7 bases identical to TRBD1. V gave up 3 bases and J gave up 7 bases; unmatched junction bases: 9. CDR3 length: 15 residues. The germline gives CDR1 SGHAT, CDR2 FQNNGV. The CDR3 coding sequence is TGTGCCAGCAGCTTTTCGAGGGGGCTGGGTAATGAGCAGTTCTTC. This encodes CASSFSRGLGNEQFF.

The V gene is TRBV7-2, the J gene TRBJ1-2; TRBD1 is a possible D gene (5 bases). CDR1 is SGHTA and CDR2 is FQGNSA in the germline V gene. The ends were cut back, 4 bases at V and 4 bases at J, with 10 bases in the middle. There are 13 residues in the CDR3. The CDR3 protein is CASSSQVSYGYTF. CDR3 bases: TGTGCCAGCAGCTCACAGGTCAGCTATGGCTACACCTTC.

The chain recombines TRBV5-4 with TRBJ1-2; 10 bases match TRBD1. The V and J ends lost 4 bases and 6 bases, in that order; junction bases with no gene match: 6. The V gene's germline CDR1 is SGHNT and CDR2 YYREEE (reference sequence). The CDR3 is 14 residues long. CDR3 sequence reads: CASSLRDRGHGYTF. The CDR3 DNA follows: TGTGCCAGCAGCCTCCGCGACAGGGGGCATGGCTACACCTTC.

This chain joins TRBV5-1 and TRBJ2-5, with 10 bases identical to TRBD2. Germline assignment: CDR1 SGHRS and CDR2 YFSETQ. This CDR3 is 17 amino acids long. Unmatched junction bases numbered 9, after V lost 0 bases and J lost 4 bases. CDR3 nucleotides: TGCGCCAGCAGCTTGGTTGCTAGCGGGAGTCTCGGAGAGACCCAGTACTTC. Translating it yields CASSLVASGSLGETQYF. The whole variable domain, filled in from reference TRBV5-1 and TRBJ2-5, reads KAGVTQTPRYLIKTRGQQVTLSCSPISGHRSVSWYQQTPGQGLQFLFEYFSETQRNKGNFPGRFSGRQFSNSRSEMNVSTLELGDSALYLCASSLVASGSLGETQYFGPGTRLLVL.

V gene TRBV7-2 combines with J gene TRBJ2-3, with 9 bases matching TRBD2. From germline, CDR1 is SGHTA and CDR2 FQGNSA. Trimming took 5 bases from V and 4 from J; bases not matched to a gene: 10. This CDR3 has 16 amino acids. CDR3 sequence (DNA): TGTGCCAGCAGCACTAGGGGTCGACTAGCGGCAGATACGCAGTATTTT. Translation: CASSTRGRLAADTQYF. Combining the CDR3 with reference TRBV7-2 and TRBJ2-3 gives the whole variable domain GAGVSQSPSNKVTEKGKDVELRCDPISGHTALYWYRQSLGQGLEFLIYFQGNSAPDKSGLPSDRFSAERTGGSVSTLTIQRTQQEDSAVYLCASSTRGRLAADTQYFGPGTRLTVL.

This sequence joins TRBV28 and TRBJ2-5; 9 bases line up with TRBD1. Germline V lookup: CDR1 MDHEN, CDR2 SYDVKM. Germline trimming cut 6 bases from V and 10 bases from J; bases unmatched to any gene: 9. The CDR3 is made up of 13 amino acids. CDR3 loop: CASSTGTGSFQYF. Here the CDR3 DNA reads TGTGCCAGCAGCACCGGGACAGGGTCTTTCCAGTACTTC. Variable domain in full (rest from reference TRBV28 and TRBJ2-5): DVKVTQSSRYLVKRTGEKVFLECVQDMDHENMFWYRQDPGLGLRLIYFSYDVKMKEKGDIPEGYSVSREKKERFSLILESASTNQTSMYLCASSTGTGSFQYFGPGTRLLVL.

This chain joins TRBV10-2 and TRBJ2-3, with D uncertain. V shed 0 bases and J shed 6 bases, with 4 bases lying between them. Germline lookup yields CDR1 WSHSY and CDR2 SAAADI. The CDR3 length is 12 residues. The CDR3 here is CASSESPDTQYF. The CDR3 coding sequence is TGCGCCAGCAGTGAGTCGCCGGATACGCAGTATTTT.

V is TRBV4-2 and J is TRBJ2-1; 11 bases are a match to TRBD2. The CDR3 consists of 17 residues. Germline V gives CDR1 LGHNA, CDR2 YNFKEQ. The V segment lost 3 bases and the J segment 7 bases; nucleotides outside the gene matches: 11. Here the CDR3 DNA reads TGTGCCAGCAGCCATCTTAGCGGGAGGGCGTCATCTAATGAGCAGTTCTTC. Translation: CASSHLSGRASSNEQFF.

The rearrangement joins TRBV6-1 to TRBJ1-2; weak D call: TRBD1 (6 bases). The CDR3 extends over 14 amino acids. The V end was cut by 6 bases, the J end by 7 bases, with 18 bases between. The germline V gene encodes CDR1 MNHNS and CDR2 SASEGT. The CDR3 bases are TGTGCCAGCAGCTGGGCGGGGGGCGAGGGTGGCTACACCTTC. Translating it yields CASSWAGGEGGYTF.